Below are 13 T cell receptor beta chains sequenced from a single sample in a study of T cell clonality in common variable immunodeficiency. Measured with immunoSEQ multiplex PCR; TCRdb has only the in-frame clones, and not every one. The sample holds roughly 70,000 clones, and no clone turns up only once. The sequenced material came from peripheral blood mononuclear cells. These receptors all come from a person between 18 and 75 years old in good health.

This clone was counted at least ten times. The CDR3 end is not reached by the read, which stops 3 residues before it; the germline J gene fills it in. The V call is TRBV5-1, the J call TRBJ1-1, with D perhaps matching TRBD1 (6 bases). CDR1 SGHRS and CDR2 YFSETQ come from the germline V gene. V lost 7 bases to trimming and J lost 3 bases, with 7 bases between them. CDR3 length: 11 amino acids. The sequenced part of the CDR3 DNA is TGCGCCAGCCGGACAGACACTGAA. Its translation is CASRTDTE. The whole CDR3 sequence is CASRTDTEAFF.

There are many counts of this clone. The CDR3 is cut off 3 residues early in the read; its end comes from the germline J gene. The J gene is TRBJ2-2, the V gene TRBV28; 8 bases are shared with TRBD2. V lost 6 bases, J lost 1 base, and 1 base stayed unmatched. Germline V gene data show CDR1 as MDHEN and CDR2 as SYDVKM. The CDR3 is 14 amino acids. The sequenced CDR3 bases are TGTGCCAGCAGGGCGGGGGGGAACACCGGGGAG. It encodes CASRAGGNTGE. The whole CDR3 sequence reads CASRAGGNTGELFF. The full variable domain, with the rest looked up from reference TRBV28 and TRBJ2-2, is DVKVTQSSRYLVKRTGEKVFLECVQDMDHENMFWYRQDPGLGLRLIYFSYDVKMKEKGDIPEGYSVSREKKERFSLILESASTNQTSMYLCASRAGGNTGELFFGEGSRLTVL.

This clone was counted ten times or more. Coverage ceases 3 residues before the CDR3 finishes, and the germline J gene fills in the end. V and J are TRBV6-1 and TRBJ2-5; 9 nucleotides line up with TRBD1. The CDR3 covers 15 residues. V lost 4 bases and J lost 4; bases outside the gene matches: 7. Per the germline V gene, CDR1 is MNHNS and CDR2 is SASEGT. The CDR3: CASSAGDRVAETQYF. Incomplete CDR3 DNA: TGTGCCAGCAGTGCAGGGGACAGGGTAGCAGAGACC.

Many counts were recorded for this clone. This CDR3 is CSGRAGVGETQYF. The CDR3 bases that were read are TGCAGCGGCCGAGCGGGAGTCGGTGAGACC. The V call is TRBV29-1, the J call TRBJ2-5; 8 nucleotides match TRBD2. From the germline J gene comes the end of the CDR3, since the read stops 3 residues before it. This CDR3 region has 13 residues. V gave up 7 bases and J gave up 5 bases; unmatched junction bases: 9. Germline CDR1 reads SQVTM; CDR2 reads ANQGSEA.

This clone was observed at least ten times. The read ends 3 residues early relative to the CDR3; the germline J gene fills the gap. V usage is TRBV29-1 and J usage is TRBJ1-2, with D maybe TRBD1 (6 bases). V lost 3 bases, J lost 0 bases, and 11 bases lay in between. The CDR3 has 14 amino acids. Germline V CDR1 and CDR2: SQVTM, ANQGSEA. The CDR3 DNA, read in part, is TGCAGCGTTGAGGAGACAGGACCTAACTATGGC. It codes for CSVEETGPNYG. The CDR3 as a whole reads CSVEETGPNYGYTF.

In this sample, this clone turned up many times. The sequenced CDR3 bases are TGTGCCAGTAGTGTCGGGACAGGGAGGGACAATGAG. Translated: CASSVGTGRDNE. From start to end, the CDR3 is CASSVGTGRDNEQFF. The chain carries TRBV19 and TRBJ2-1; 9 bases map to TRBD1. The read terminates 3 residues before the CDR3 end, so the remaining end is supplied by the germline J gene. V was clipped by 5 bases and J by 5 bases; unmatched bases: 7. There are 15 residues in the CDR3. Germline CDR1 reads LNHDA; CDR2 reads SQIVND (reference sequence).

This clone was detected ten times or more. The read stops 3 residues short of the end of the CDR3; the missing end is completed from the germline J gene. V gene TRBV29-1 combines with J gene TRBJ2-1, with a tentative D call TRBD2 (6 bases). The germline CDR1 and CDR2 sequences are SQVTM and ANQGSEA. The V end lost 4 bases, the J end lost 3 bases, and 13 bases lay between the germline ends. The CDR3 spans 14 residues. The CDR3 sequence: CSVGVAGSYNEQFF. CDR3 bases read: TGCAGCGTTGGGGTGGCGGGGAGCTACAATGAG.

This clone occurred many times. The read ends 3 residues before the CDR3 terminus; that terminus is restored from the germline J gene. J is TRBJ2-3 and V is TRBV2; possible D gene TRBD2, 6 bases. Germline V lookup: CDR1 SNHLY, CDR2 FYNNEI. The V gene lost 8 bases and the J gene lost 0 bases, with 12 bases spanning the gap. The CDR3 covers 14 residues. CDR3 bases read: TGTGCCAGCTCGGCGGGATCTAGCACAGATACG. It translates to CASSAGSSTDT. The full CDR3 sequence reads CASSAGSSTDTQYF.

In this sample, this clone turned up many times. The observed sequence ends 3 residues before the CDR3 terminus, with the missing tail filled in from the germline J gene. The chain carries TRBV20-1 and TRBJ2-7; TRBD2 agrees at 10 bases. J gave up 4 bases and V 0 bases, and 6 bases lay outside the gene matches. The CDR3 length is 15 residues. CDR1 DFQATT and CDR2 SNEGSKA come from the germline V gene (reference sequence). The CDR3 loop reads CSARDSALAGYEQYF. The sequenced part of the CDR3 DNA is TGCAGTGCTAGAGATTCGGCACTAGCGGGATACGAG.

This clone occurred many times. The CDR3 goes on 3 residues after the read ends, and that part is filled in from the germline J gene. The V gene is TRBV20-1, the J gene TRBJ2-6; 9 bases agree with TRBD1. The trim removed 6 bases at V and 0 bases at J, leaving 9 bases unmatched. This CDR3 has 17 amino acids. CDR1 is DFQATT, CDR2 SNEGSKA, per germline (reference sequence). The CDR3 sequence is CSAPRGTGYSGANVLTF. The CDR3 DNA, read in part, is TGCAGTGCCCCGAGGGGGACAGGGTACTCTGGGGCCAACGTC.

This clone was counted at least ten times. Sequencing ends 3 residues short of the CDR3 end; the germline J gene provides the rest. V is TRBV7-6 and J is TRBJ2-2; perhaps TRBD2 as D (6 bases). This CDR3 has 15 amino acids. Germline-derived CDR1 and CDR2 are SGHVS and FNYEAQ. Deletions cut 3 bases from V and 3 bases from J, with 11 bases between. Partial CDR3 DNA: TGTGCCAGCAGCTTGCGGGGAGGAGACACCGGGGAG. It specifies CASSLRGGDTGE. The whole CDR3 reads CASSLRGGDTGELFF. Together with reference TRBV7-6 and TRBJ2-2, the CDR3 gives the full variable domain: GAGVSQSPRYKVTKRGQDVALRCDPISGHVSLYWYRQALGQGPEFLTYFNYEAQQDKSGLPNDRFSAERPEGSISTLTIQRTEQRDSAMYRCASSLRGGDTGELFFGEGSRLTVL.

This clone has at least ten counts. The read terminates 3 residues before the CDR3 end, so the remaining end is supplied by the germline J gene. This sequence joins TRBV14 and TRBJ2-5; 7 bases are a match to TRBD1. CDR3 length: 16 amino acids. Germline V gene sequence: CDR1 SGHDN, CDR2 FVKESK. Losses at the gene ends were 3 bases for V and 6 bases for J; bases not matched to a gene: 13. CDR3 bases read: TGTGCCAGCAGCCAGGTAACAGCGACAGGGCTCCAGACC. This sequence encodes CASSQVTATGLQT. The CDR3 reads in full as CASSQVTATGLQTQYF.

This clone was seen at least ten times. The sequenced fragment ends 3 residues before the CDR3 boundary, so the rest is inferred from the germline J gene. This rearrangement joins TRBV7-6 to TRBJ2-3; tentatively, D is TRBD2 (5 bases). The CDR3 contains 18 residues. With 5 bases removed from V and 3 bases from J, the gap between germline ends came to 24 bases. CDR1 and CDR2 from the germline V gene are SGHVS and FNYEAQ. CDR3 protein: CASSPSRAMPAVTDTQYF. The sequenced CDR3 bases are TGTGCCAGCAGCCCGAGTCGGGCTATGCCAGCGGTTACAGATACG.